This TCR beta chain appears in the sequencing data of a study of cytomegalovirus exposure and HLA in healthy donors. These donors were members of the roughly 120-subject validation cohort, a group separate from the roughly 670-subject first cohort. Data came from immunoSEQ multiplex PCR; TCRdb stores just in-frame clones and leaves some out. The table has under 150,000 clones, about 87% seen once. The specimen sequenced was PBMCs. The sequence derives from a man in his late teens or twenties in good health and CMV-seropositive.

The CDR3 DNA follows: TGCGCCAGCAGTGAGTCGATACTAGCGGATAATCAAGAGACCCAGTACTTC. This translates into CASSESILADNQETQYF. The chain recombines TRBV10-1 with TRBJ2-5; 8 nucleotides match TRBD2. Germline values: CDR1 WNHNN, CDR2 SYGVQD (reference sequence). The CDR3 has 17 amino acids. V gave up 0 bases and J gave up 2 bases; unmatched junction bases: 8.